One sample yielded the 15 T cell receptor beta chains listed below, sequenced in a study of CD8+CD57+ T cells in acquired aplastic anemia. By flow cytometry, patients selected for sequencing had shown an expansion of CD8+CD57+ cells. TCR beta VDJ combinations and CDR3 sequences were profiled from genomic DNA. TCRdb reprocessed the reads via MiXCR and lists one record per CDR3 protein. The sample comprises about 190,000 distinct CDR3 sequences, roughly half of which are singletons, and 9.7% rests with the top ten. Sequencing was done on a sample of sorted CD4+, CD8+, or CD8+CD57+ T cells (not recorded which) from PBMCs. These receptors all come from a human donor with aplastic anemia.

V usage is TRBV5-6 and J usage is TRBJ2-3; tentative D call: TRBD1 (5 bases). V lost 3 bases, J lost 4 bases, and 18 bases lay in between. Looked up from germline, CDR1 is SGHDT and CDR2 is YYEEEE. CDR3 length equals 16 residues. The CDR3 DNA follows: TGTGCCAGCAGCTGGGGCAGACGGGCCCCCTCAGATACGCAGTATTTT. Residues: CASSWGRRAPSDTQYF.

V usage is TRBV7-9 and J usage is TRBJ1-2; 7 positions agree with TRBD1. The V and J ends lost 4 bases and 6 bases, in that order; junction bases with no gene match: 2. Germline V gene lookup returns CDR1 SEHNR and CDR2 FQNEAQ (reference sequence). The CDR3 length is 12 residues. Written as DNA, the CDR3 is TGTGCCAGCAGCTCAGGGGGTCATGGCTACACCTTC. It is translated as CASSSGGHGYTF. The complete variable domain, with remaining parts taken from reference TRBV7-9 and TRBJ1-2, reads DTGVSQNPRHKITKRGQNVTFRCDPISEHNRLYWYRQTLGQGPEFLTYFQNEAQLEKSRLLSDRFSAERPKGSFSTLEIQRTEQGDSAMYLCASSSGGHGYTFGSGTRLTVV.

The chain uses TRBV10-3 and TRBJ1-2; D is unclear. The V and J ends lost 2 bases and 5 bases respectively, with 15 bases between them. This CDR3 is built from 15 residues. The germline gives CDR1 ENHRY, CDR2 SYGVKD. In nucleotides, the CDR3 is TGTGCCATCAGTGAGCCGGGCGGGGTTTTGTATGGCTACACCTTC. Translation gives CAISEPGGVLYGYTF.

This clonotype occurred many times. The chain combines TRBV7-2 with TRBJ1-1, with D unclear. The length of the CDR3 is 12 residues. V lost 1 base to trimming and J lost 6 bases, with 6 bases between them. The germline gives CDR1 SGHTA, CDR2 FQGNSA. CDR3 loop: CASSLGGPEAFF. CDR3 in DNA: TGTGCCAGCAGCTTAGGAGGTCCTGAAGCTTTCTTT. The variable domain in full, with the rest retrieved from reference TRBV7-2 and TRBJ1-1, is GAGVSQSPSNKVTEKGKDVELRCDPISGHTALYWYRQSLGQGLEFLIYFQGNSAPDKSGLPSDRFSAERTGGSVSTLTIQRTQQEDSAVYLCASSLGGPEAFFGQGTRLTVV.

V usage is TRBV6-1 and J usage is TRBJ1-5; D unresolved. The germline V gene has CDR1 MNHNS and CDR2 SASEGT. Trimming cost V 6 bases and J 4 bases, with 16 bases left between them. This CDR3 comprises 15 residues. The CDR3 is CASSTERGPNQPQHF. Written as DNA, the CDR3 is TGTGCCAGCAGCACTGAACGGGGTCCTAATCAGCCCCAGCATTTT.

This clonotype appeared many times. The J gene is TRBJ2-1, the V gene TRBV12-5, with D possibly being TRBD1 (6 bases). V lost 6 bases and J 7 bases, leaving 13 bases between the germline ends. Germline V gives CDR1 LGHNT, CDR2 FRNRAP. The CDR3 spans 13 residues. The CDR3 loop is CASGQTGRNEQFF. The DNA for the CDR3 is TGTGCTAGTGGCCAAACAGGGAGAAATGAGCAGTTCTTC.

The chain couples TRBV9 to TRBJ1-2; 9 bases line up with TRBD1. This CDR3 has 14 residues. Germline loops: CDR1 SGDLS, CDR2 YYNGEE. V shed 3 bases, J shed 6 bases, and the junction held 6 bases outside the gene matches. The CDR3 reads CASSAWDREDGYTF. The CDR3 bases are TGTGCCAGCAGCGCCTGGGACAGGGAAGATGGCTACACCTTC.

This clonotype was observed at least ten times. The chain links TRBV27 to TRBJ2-7, with 7 nucleotides matching TRBD1. After removal of 7 bases from V and 6 bases from J, the junction contained 12 bases not matched to a gene. This CDR3 is 14 amino acids long. Germline V lookup: CDR1 MNHEY, CDR2 SMNVEV (reference sequence). In nucleotides, the CDR3 is TGTGCCAGCACCATGGCCACAGGGGCTTCCGAGCAGTACTTC. It encodes CASTMATGASEQYF.

In this sample, this clonotype turned up a few times. The CDR3 DNA reads TGTGCCAGCAGCCGGGGGATTGGAAACACCATATATTTT. Translating gives CASSRGIGNTIYF. V and J are TRBV2 and TRBJ1-3, with D perhaps TRBD1 (5 bases). Germline V gene lookup returns CDR1 SNHLY and CDR2 FYNNEI. The CDR3 consists of 13 residues. Trimming removed 6 bases from V and 3 bases from J, with 9 bases in between.

This clonotype was seen only a few times. This rearrangement joins TRBV5-4 to TRBJ2-3; TRBD2 aligns across 13 bases. CDR1 is SGHNT, CDR2 YYREEE, per germline (reference sequence). J lost 7 bases, V lost 3 bases, and 5 bases had no gene match. The CDR3 sequence is 15 residues long. CDR3 sequence reads: CASSSSTSGRYTQYF. The CDR3, as DNA: TGTGCCAGCAGCTCTTCGACTAGCGGGAGGTATACGCAGTATTTT. Combining the CDR3 with reference TRBV5-4 and TRBJ2-3 gives the whole variable domain ETGVTQSPTHLIKTRGQQVTLRCSSQSGHNTVSWYQQALGQGPQFIFQYYREEENGRGNFPPRFSGLQFPNYSSELNVNALELDDSALYLCASSSSTSGRYTQYFGPGTRLTVL.

CDR3 residues: CASSQSSSGASTDTQYF. The CDR3 DNA reads TGTGCCAGCAGCCAGTCCTCTAGCGGGGCTAGCACAGATACGCAGTATTTT. The gene calls are TRBV4-2 and TRBJ2-3, with 9 nucleotides matching TRBD2. This CDR3 has 17 amino acids. After removal of 3 bases from V and 0 bases from J, the junction contained 7 bases not matched to a gene. Germline CDR1 is LGHNA and CDR2 is YNFKEQ.

This clonotype was recorded at least ten times. The chain employs TRBV10-3 and TRBJ2-5; D uncertain. V was shortened by 4 bases and J by 2 bases, with 5 bases between the two germline ends. The CDR3 consists of 12 residues. Looked up from germline, CDR1 is ENHRY and CDR2 is SYGVKD. CDR3 amino acids: CAISAQQETQYF. In DNA form, the CDR3 reads TGTGCCATCAGTGCTCAGCAAGAGACCCAGTACTTC.

This clonotype was found many times. This chain links TRBV13 with TRBJ1-3; D is ambiguous. Germline V lookup: CDR1 PRHDT, CDR2 FYEKMQ (reference sequence). The CDR3 totals 14 residues. The V end lost 0 bases, the J end lost 7 bases, and 10 bases lay between the germline ends. The CDR3 spells CASSLGIPANTIYF. The CDR3 DNA is TGTGCCAGCAGCTTAGGAATCCCAGCGAACACCATATATTTT.

This clonotype was observed at least ten times. V and J are TRBV24-1 and TRBJ2-1, with 10 bases matching TRBD1. The germline V gene encodes CDR1 KGHDR and CDR2 SFDVKD. The V segment lost 9 bases and the J segment 3 bases; nucleotides outside the gene matches: 4. This CDR3 is built from 14 residues. This chain's CDR3 is CATGRTGGYNEQFF. The CDR3 DNA follows: TGTGCCACCGGAAGGACAGGGGGCTACAATGAGCAGTTCTTC.

This clonotype was detected ten times or more. V usage is TRBV12-3 or TRBV12-4 and J usage is TRBJ2-7; D might be TRBD1 (5 bases). V lost 4 bases, J lost 9 bases, and 13 bases lay in between. This CDR3 has 12 amino acids. CDR3 amino acids: CASSYRQVRQYF. The CDR3 DNA is TGTGCCAGCAGTTACAGGCAAGTGAGGCAGTACTTC.